This T cell receptor (beta chain) was observed in a study of CD8+CD57+ T cells in acquired aplastic anemia. Study-wide results and limits: Between patients and controls, 25 to 35 CD8+ CDR3 sequences were found in common.

This clonotype has a handful of counts. What it binds is not known. Profiling of TCR beta VDJ combinations and CDR3 sequences used genomic DNA as template. TCRdb ran MiXCR on the reads and lists one entry per CDR3 protein. The sample shows 200,000 or so distinct CDR3 sequences, around 45% of them seen only once. An expansion of CD8+CD57+ cells by flow cytometry had been shown in patients chosen for sequencing. No therapy was given to patients before blood sampling. V was clipped by 8 bases and J by 5 bases; unmatched bases: 10. Germline V gives CDR1 ENHRY, CDR2 SYGVKD. This CDR3 spans 14 amino acids. The sample taken for sequencing was sorted CD4+, CD8+, or CD8+CD57+ T cells (not recorded which) from PBMCs. This sequence joins TRBV10-3 and TRBJ1-1; TRBD1 aligns across 8 bases. This sequence originates from a human donor with aplastic anemia. The DNA for the CDR3 is TGTGCCATCGGAAAGACAGGGGACGGTACTGAAGCTTTCTTT. Protein sequence: CAIGKTGDGTEAFF.